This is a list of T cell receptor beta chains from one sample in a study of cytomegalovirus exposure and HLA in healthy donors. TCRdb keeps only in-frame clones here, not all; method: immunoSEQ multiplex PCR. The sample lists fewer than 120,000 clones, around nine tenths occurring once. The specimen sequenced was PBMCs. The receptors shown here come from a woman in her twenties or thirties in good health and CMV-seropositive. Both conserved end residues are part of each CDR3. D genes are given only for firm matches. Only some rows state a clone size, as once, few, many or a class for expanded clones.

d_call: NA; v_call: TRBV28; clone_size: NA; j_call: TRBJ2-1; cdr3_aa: CASSLGTGQRSYNEQFF; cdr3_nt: TGTGCCAGCAGTTTAGGGACTGGCCAACGCTCCTACAATGAGCAGTTCTTC
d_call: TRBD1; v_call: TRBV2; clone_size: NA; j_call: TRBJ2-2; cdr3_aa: CASTGGSTGGTGELFF; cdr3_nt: TGTGCCAGCACTGGGGGGTCGACAGGGGGCACCGGGGAGCTGTTTTTT
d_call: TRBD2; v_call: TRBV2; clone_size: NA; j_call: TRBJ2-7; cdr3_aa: CASRGASGRFLYF; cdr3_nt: TGTGCCAGCAGGGGGGCTAGCGGGAGATTCCTGTACTTC
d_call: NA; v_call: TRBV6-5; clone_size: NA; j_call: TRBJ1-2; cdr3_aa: CASSYSIEFGYTF; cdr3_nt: TGTGCCAGCAGTTACTCGATTGAGTTTGGCTACACCTTC
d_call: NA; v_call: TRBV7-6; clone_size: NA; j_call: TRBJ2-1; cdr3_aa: CASSLYAGNYNEQFF; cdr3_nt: TGTGCCAGCAGCTTATATGCGGGAAACTACAATGAGCAGTTCTTC
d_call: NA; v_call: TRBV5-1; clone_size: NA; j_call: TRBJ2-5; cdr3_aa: CASRPGGAGETQYF; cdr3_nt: TGCGCCAGTAGGCCCGGAGGGGCAGGGGAGACCCAGTACTTC
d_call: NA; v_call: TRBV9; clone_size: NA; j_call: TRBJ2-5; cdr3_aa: CASSVVSDTETQYF; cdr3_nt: TGTGCCAGCAGCGTAGTTAGTGACACAGAGACCCAGTACTTC
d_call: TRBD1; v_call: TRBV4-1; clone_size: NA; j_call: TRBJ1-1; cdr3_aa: CASSLAGGRKNTEAFF; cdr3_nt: TGCGCCAGCAGCCTAGCAGGGGGGCGGAAGAACACTGAAGCTTTCTTT
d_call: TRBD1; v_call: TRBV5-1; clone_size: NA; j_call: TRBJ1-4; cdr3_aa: CASSAGTGGSEKLFF; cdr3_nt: TGCGCCAGCAGCGCCGGGACAGGGGGAAGTGAAAAACTGTTTTTT
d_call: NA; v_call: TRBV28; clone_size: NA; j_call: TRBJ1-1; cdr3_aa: CASSSGITEAFF; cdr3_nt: TGTGCCAGCAGCTCAGGGATCACTGAAGCTTTCTTT
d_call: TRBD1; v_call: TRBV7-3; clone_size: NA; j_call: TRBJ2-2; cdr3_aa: CASSRTGINTGELFF; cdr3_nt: TGTGCCAGCAGCCGGACAGGGATTAACACCGGGGAGCTGTTTTTT
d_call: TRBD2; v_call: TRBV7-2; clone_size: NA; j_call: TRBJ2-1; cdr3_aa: CASSWRAGATNEQFF; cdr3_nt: TGTGCCAGCAGCTGGCGGGCGGGAGCCACGAATGAGCAGTTCTTC
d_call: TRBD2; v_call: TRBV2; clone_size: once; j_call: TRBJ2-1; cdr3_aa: CASSGSGGAGFF; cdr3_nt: TGTGCCAGCAGTGGAAGCGGGGGGGCCGGATTCTTC
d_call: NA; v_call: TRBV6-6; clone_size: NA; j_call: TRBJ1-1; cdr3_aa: CASSAQGNTEAFF; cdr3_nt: TGTGCCAGCAGTGCACAGGGGAACACTGAAGCTTTCTTT
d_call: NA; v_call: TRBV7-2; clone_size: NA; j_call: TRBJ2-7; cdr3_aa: CASSLADTSYEQYF; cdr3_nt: TGTGCCAGCAGCTTAGCGGACACCTCCTACGAGCAGTACTTC
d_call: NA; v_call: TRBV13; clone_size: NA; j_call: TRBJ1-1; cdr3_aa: CASSFRDTEAFF; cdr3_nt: TGTGCCAGCAGCTTCAGGGACACTGAAGCTTTCTTT
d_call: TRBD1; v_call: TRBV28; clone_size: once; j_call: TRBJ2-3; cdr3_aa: CASSQGTGTDTQYF; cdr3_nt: TGTGCCAGCAGCCAGGGGACAGGCACAGATACGCAGTATTTT
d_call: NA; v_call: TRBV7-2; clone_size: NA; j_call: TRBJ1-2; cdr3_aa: CASSHGQYYGYTF; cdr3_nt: TGTGCCAGCAGTCACGGACAGTACTATGGCTACACCTTC
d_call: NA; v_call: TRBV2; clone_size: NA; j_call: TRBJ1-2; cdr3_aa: CASSEVSRIPTYGYTF; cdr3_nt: TGTGCCAGCAGTGAAGTATCGCGGATTCCCACTTATGGCTACACCTTC
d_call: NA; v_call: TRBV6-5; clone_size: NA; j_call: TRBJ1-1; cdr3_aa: CASSYRPGTPNTEAFF; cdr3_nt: TGTGCCAGCAGTTATCGTCCCGGGACACCTAACACTGAAGCTTTCTTT
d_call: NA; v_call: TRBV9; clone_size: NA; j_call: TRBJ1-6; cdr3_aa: CASSVEAGAHNSPLHF; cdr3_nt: TGTGCCAGCAGCGTAGAGGCAGGGGCCCATAATTCACCCCTCCACTTT
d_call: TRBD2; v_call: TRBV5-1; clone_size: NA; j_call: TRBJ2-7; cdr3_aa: CASSLGLAGDEQYF; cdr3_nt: TGCGCCAGCAGCCTCGGCCTAGCGGGAGACGAGCAGTACTTC
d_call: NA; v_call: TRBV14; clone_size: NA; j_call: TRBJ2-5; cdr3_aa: CASSQVLETQYF; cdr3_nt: TGTGCCAGCAGCCAAGTACTAGAGACCCAGTACTTC
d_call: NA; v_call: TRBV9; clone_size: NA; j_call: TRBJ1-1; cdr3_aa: CASSVGDMNTEAFF; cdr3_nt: TGTGCCAGCAGCGTAGGGGACATGAACACTGAAGCTTTCTTT
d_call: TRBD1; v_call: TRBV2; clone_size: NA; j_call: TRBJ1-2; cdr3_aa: CASSLRDSGYTF; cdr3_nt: TGTGCCAGCAGCCTCCGGGACAGTGGCTACACCTTC
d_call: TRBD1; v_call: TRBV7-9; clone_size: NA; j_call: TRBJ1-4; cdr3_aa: CASSARDSEKLFF; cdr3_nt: TGTGCCAGCAGCGCGCGGGACAGCGAAAAACTGTTTTTT
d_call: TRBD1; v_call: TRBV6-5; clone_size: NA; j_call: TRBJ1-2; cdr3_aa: CASSDWTGGMDGYTF; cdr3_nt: TGTGCCAGCAGTGACTGGACAGGGGGTATGGATGGCTACACCTTC
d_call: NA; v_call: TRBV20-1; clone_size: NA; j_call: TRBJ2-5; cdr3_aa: CSGTVQETQYF; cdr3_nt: TGCAGTGGGACAGTCCAAGAGACCCAGTACTTC
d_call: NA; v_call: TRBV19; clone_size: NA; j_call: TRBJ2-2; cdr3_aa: CASSTPLGPGELFF; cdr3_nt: TGTGCCAGTAGTACCCCCCTGGGCCCCGGGGAGCTGTTTTTT
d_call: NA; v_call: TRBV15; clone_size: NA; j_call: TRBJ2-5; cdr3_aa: CATSRDDRAAQYF; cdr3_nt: TGTGCCACCAGCAGAGATGACCGAGCGGCCCAGTACTTC
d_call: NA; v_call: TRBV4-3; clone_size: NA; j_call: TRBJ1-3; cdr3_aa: CASSQEPPRGAPLSGNTIYF; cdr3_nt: TGCGCCAGCAGCCAAGAGCCCCCCCGGGGGGCACCACTCTCTGGAAACACCATATATTTT
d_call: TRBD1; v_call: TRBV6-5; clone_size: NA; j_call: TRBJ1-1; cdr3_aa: CASSPDRAWVAFF; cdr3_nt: TGTGCCAGCAGCCCCGACAGGGCTTGGGTAGCTTTCTTT
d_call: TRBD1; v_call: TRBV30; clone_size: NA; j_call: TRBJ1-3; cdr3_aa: CAWSVYRGHLWTSGNTIYF; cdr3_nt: TGTGCCTGGAGTGTATACAGGGGGCATCTTTGGACCTCTGGAAACACCATATATTTT
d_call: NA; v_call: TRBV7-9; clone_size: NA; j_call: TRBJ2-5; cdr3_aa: CASSSPRRETQYF; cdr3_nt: TGTGCCAGCAGCTCCCCTAGAAGGGAGACCCAGTACTTC
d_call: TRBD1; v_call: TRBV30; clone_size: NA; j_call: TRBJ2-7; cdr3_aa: CAWTLDRGAYEQYF; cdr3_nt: TGTGCCTGGACCTTGGACAGGGGAGCCTACGAGCAGTACTTC
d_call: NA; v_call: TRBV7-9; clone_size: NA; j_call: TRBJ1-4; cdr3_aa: CASSLQGGKLFF; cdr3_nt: TGTGCCAGCAGCTTACAGGGTGGAAAACTGTTTTTT
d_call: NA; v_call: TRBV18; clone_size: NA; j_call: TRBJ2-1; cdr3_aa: CASSPRTGGLNSYNEQFF; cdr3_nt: TGTGCCAGCTCACCACGAACCGGCGGACTGAATTCCTACAATGAGCAGTTCTTC
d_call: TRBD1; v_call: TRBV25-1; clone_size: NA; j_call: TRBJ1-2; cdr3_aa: CASSGSGDSANYGYTF; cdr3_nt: TGTGCCAGCAGTGGATCTGGGGACAGCGCGAACTATGGCTACACCTTC
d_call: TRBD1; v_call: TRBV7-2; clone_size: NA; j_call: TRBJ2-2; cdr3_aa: CASSLVAGGPGELFF; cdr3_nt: TGTGCCAGCAGCTTAGTGGCAGGGGGACCCGGGGAGCTGTTTTTT
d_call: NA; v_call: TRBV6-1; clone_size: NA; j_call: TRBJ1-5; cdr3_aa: CASLSRVDQPQHF; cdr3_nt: TGTGCCAGCTTATCGAGGGTTGATCAGCCCCAGCATTTT
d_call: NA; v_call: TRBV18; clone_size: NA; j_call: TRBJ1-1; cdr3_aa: CASSPPGSSEAFF; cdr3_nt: TGTGCCAGCTCACCACCGGGCTCCTCAGAAGCTTTCTTT
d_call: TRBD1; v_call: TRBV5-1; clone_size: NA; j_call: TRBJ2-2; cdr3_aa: CASSNGTGRTGELFF; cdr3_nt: TGCGCCAGCAGCAACGGGACAGGGAGAACCGGGGAGCTGTTTTTT
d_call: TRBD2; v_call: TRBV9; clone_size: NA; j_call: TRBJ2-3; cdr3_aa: CASSVGTSDSTDTQYF; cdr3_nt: TGTGCCAGCAGCGTAGGGACTAGCGATTCCACAGATACGCAGTATTTT
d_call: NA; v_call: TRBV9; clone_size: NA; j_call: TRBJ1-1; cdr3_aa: CASSALLVGANTEAFF; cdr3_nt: TGTGCCAGCAGCGCCCTCTTGGTGGGGGCGAACACTGAAGCTTTCTTT